The T cell receptor (beta chain) under discussion was sequenced for a study of OX40 agonist ivuxolimab in advanced cancers. As for the study in general: Patients received intravenous ivuxolimab every 2 weeks at 0.01 to 10 mg/kg.

The CDR3 has 14 residues. Germline CDR1 is SGHRS and CDR2 is YFSETQ. Trimming pared 1 base from V and 8 bases from J, leaving 13 bases between. Turning to this clone: Its antigen is currently unknown.

Some clones are missing from TCRdb's copy, which holds only in-frame ones; the method was immunoSEQ multiplex PCR. The sample has about 97,000 clones, 80% to 90% seen once. General study findings and limits: In the expanded peripheral T cells, antigen specificity was never determined. With doses of 0.1-3.0 mg/kg, partial responders showed among the lowest clonal expansion.

The cohort excluded patients with autoimmune disease history or systemic immunosuppression. V and J are TRBV5-1 and TRBJ2-1, with D possibly TRBD1 on 6 matching bases. This specimen was CD4+ or CD8+ T cells sorted from blood, taken in a trial of the OX40 agonist ivuxolimab. The sequence was obtained from an adult with an advanced solid tumor such as melanoma, head and neck, liver or kidney cancer. The CDR3 nucleotides read TGCGCCAGCAGCTTGCGAACAGGGATGGATGAGCAGTTCTTC. Its translation is CASSLRTGMDEQFF.